These T cell receptor beta chains were read from a single sample in a study of metastatic and nonmetastatic thyroid tumors. TCRdb re-called the PCR reads via MiXCR. The sample lists about 39,000 clones, under 20% seen once, with 12% to 15% in the top ten. The sample taken for sequencing was tumor tissue. The receptors stem from a female donor with papillary thyroid cancer or a benign thyroid nodule (not recorded which). Some clones in this sample may be carry-over from other donors' samples. Each CDR3 is given with its conserved first and last residue. D genes are given only for firm matches. Clone sizes are given selectively: once, few, many, or a class where the clone is expanded.

size: many
J: TRBJ1-5
V: TRBV7-6
length: 15
D: TRBD1
DNA: TGTGCCAGCAGCTTAGGACAGGGGGCAGGTCAGCCCCAGCATTTT
CDR3: CASSLGQGAGQPQHF

size: many
J: TRBJ1-6
V: TRBV20-1
length: 14
D: TRBD1
DNA: TGCAGTGCAGAAGAGGGGACAGACAATTCACCCCTCCACTTT
CDR3: CSAEEGTDNSPLHF

size: NA
J: TRBJ1-1
V: TRBV3-1
length: 14
D: TRBD1
DNA: TGTGCCAGCAGCGCCCGACAGGGGGCAGCTGAAGCTTTCTTT
CDR3: CASSARQGAAEAFF

size: many
J: TRBJ2-3
V: TRBV20-1
length: 12
D: NA
DNA: TGCAGTGCTAGAGGGCACACAGATACGCAGTATTTT
CDR3: CSARGHTDTQYF

size: few
J: TRBJ1-1
V: TRBV9
length: 12
D: NA
DNA: TGTGCCAGCAGCAAAGGGAGCACTGAAGCTTTCTTT
CDR3: CASSKGSTEAFF

size: few
J: TRBJ2-2
V: TRBV27
length: 15
D: NA
DNA: TGTGCCAGCAGTTCGGACCTGCGGGGCACCGGGGAGCTTTTTTTT
CDR3: CASSSDLRGTGELFF

size: many
J: TRBJ2-7
V: TRBV28
length: 11
D: NA
DNA: TGTGCCAGCAGTTTATTTTACGAGCAGTACTTC
CDR3: CASSLFYEQYF

size: NA
J: TRBJ2-7
V: TRBV28
length: 16
D: TRBD2
DNA: TGTGCCAGCAGCCATGGTACTAGCGGGAGATCCTACGAGCAGTACTTC
CDR3: CASSHGTSGRSYEQYF

size: many
J: TRBJ2-7
V: TRBV19
length: 16
D: TRBD2
DNA: TGTGCCAGTAGTATAGAAGGACTAGCGGGAGCCTCCGAGCAGTACTTC
CDR3: CASSIEGLAGASEQYF

size: NA
J: TRBJ1-1
V: TRBV5-4
length: 15
D: TRBD1
DNA: TGTGCCAGCAACAAGGGGGCAGCGGCGAACACTGAAGCTTTCTTT
CDR3: CASNKGAAANTEAFF

size: many
J: TRBJ2-3
V: TRBV2
length: 14
D: TRBD2
DNA: TGTGCCAGCTCCGTAGCGGGGCCCACAGATACGCAGTATTTT
CDR3: CASSVAGPTDTQYF

size: NA
J: TRBJ2-1
V: TRBV15
length: 20
D: TRBD2
DNA: TGTGTCACCAGCAGAGATGCGACTAGCAGGAGTTCGCCCAGATACAATGAGCAGTTCTTC
CDR3: CVTSRDATSRSSPRYNEQFF

size: NA
J: TRBJ2-3
V: TRBV4-1
length: 16
D: NA
DNA: TGCGCCAGCAGCCAAGTAGGTCCGCTTCCCACAGATACGCAGTATTTT
CDR3: CASSQVGPLPTDTQYF

size: many
J: TRBJ2-7
V: TRBV12-3/TRBV12-4
length: 13
D: TRBD1
DNA: TGTGCCAGCAGCGATGGACAGGGCGACGAGCAGTACTTC
CDR3: CASSDGQGDEQYF

size: few
J: TRBJ1-2
V: TRBV5-1
length: 15
D: NA
DNA: TGCGTCAGCAGCCTGGCCGGGGGGCAATGCTATGGCTACACCTTC
CDR3: CVSSLAGGQCYGYTF

size: many
J: TRBJ2-1
V: TRBV7-3
length: 19
D: TRBD2
DNA: TGTGCCAGCAGCTCCACGCCAGGGCTAGCGGGAGGGTTGCGGAATGAGCAGTTCTTC
CDR3: CASSSTPGLAGGLRNEQFF

size: many
J: TRBJ2-3
V: TRBV7-8
length: 16
D: NA
DNA: TGTGCCAGCAGCTTAGGCACCGGGACGGTCACCGATACGCAGTATTTT
CDR3: CASSLGTGTVTDTQYF

size: many
J: TRBJ1-1
V: TRBV7-8
length: 17
D: NA
DNA: TGTGCCAGCAGCTTAGCTGGTCGCATGAACATGAACACTGAAGCTTTCTTT
CDR3: CASSLAGRMNMNTEAFF

size: many
J: TRBJ2-7
V: TRBV20-1
length: 13
D: NA
DNA: TGCAGTGCTAGCTCCGGGGGTCGCAACGAGCAGTACTTC
CDR3: CSASSGGRNEQYF

size: few
J: TRBJ2-7
V: TRBV12-3/TRBV12-4
length: 14
D: NA
DNA: TGTGCCAGCAGTTTTCGGGACGGGGGTTACGAGCAGTACTTC
CDR3: CASSFRDGGYEQYF

size: few
J: TRBJ2-7
V: TRBV10-3
length: 14
D: NA
DNA: TGTGCCATCAGCTCCGGGACACGTACCTACGAGCAGTACTTC
CDR3: CAISSGTRTYEQYF

size: medium-sized
J: TRBJ2-7
V: TRBV6-1
length: 13
D: NA
DNA: TGTGCCAGCAGTGAAGTTGGGGCCTACGAGCAGTACTTC
CDR3: CASSEVGAYEQYF

size: many
J: TRBJ1-1
V: TRBV6-1
length: 12
D: NA
DNA: TGTGCCAGCAGTGTCTTCTCGGATGAAGCTTTCTTT
CDR3: CASSVFSDEAFF

size: few
J: TRBJ1-5
V: TRBV7-8
length: 16
D: TRBD1
DNA: TGTGCCAGCAGCTTAGATGGGACAGGGACGGGGCAGCCCCAGCATTTT
CDR3: CASSLDGTGTGQPQHF

size: many
J: TRBJ2-3
V: TRBV24-1
length: 14
D: NA
DNA: TGTGCCACCAGTGATTTATGGGTCGGGGATACGCAGTATTTT
CDR3: CATSDLWVGDTQYF

size: many
J: TRBJ2-2
V: TRBV5-1
length: 17
D: TRBD2
DNA: TGCGCCAGCAGCTGGACTAGCGGGAGTCCGAACACCGGGGAGCTGTTTTTT
CDR3: CASSWTSGSPNTGELFF

size: NA
J: TRBJ1-5
V: TRBV19
length: 13
D: NA
DNA: TGTGCCAGTAGTATACGAAGAAATCAGCCCCAGCATTTC
CDR3: CASSIRRNQPQHF

size: medium-sized
J: TRBJ1-2
V: TRBV6-1
length: 14
D: TRBD1
DNA: TGTGCCAGCAGTTCAACCGGACAGGCCTATGGCTACACCTTC
CDR3: CASSSTGQAYGYTF

size: many
J: TRBJ1-6
V: TRBV6-1
length: 13
D: NA
DNA: TGTGCCAGCAGTTTGCCAGGGGTCGGACCCCTCCACTTT
CDR3: CASSLPGVGPLHF

size: many
J: TRBJ2-5
V: TRBV2
length: 12
D: TRBD2
DNA: TGTGCCAGCACTAGCGGGGGAGAGACCCAGTACTTC
CDR3: CASTSGGETQYF

size: many
J: TRBJ1-6
V: TRBV11-1
length: 19
D: NA
DNA: TGTGCCAGCAGCCCTCAGAGAGGGGAGTACTTCCCCTATAATTCACCCCTCCACTTT
CDR3: CASSPQRGEYFPYNSPLHF

size: NA
J: TRBJ2-3
V: TRBV30
length: 15
D: TRBD2
DNA: TGTGCCTGGGGAGGGACTAGCGGGAGAAAAGATACGCAGTATTTT
CDR3: CAWGGTSGRKDTQYF

size: NA
J: TRBJ1-3
V: TRBV5-5
length: 14
D: NA
DNA: TGTGCCAGCAGCCCGGCCGGGACTGGAAACACCATATATTTT
CDR3: CASSPAGTGNTIYF

size: many
J: TRBJ1-5
V: TRBV28
length: 15
D: TRBD1
DNA: TGTGCCAGCAGATTCGGGACAGGGGGAGGTCAGCCCCAGCATTTT
CDR3: CASRFGTGGGQPQHF

size: many
J: TRBJ2-6
V: TRBV6-1
length: 17
D: NA
DNA: TGTGCCAGCAGTGAAAGCAAAGACAGCTCTGGGGCCAACGTCCTGACTTTC
CDR3: CASSESKDSSGANVLTF

size: NA
J: TRBJ2-7
V: TRBV6-1
length: 15
D: TRBD2
DNA: TGTGCCAGCAGTATCGGGGGGGGTAGATCCTACGAGCAGTACTTC
CDR3: CASSIGGGRSYEQYF

size: many
J: TRBJ1-6
V: TRBV7-2
length: 16
D: NA
DNA: TGTGCCAGCAGGAATCAGGCCCGCTCCTATAATTCACCCCTCCACTTT
CDR3: CASRNQARSYNSPLHF